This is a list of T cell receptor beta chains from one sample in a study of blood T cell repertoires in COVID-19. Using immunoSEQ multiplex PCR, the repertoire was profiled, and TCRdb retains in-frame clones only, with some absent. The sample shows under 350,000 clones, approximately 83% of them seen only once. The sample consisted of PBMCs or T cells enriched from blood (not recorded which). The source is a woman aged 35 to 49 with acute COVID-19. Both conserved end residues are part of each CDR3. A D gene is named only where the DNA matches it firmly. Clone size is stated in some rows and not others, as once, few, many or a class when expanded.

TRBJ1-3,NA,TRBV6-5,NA,TGTGCCAGCAGTTACTCACCGACAGATTCTGGAAACACCATATATTTT,CASSYSPTDSGNTIYF
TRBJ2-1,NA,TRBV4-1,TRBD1,TGCGCCAGCAGCCAACGCGACAGGGGAAATGAGCAGTTCTTC,CASSQRDRGNEQFF
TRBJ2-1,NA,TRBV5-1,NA,TGCGCCAGCAGCTTTCGTGATGAGCAGTTCTTC,CASSFRDEQFF
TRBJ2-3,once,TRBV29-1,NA,TGCAGCGTTCTGGCCACAGATACGCAGTATTTT,CSVLATDTQYF
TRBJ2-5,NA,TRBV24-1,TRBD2,TGTGCCACCAGTGACCCTAGCGGGATGAGGGAGACCCAGTACTTC,CATSDPSGMRETQYF
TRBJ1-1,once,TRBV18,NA,TGTGCCAGCTCACGGTTGGGGCCCACTGAAGCTTTCTTT,CASSRLGPTEAFF
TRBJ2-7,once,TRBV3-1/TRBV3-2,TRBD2,TGTGCCAGCAGTCGGGGGACTAGTTCTTCCTACGAGCAGTACTTC,CASSRGTSSSYEQYF
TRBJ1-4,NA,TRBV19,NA,TGTGCCAGTAGACAAGGGGTATACGAAAAACTGTTTTTT,CASRQGVYEKLFF
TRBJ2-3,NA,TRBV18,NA,TGTGCCAGCTCACCTAGGGACAACACAGATACGCAGTATTTT,CASSPRDNTDTQYF
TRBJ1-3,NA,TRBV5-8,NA,TGTGCCAGCAGCGAAAGGAGAACCTCTGGAAACACCATATATTTT,CASSERRTSGNTIYF
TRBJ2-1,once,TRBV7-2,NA,TGTGCCAGCAGCCCGGCCGGACAGCTGATTTACAATGAGCAGTTCTTC,CASSPAGQLIYNEQFF
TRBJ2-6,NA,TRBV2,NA,TGTGCCAGCAGTGAATCTCGGTCTGGGGCCAACGTCCTGACTTTC,CASSESRSGANVLTF
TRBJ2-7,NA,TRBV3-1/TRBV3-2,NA,TGTGCCAGCAGCCAGACAAACGAGCAGTACTTC,CASSQTNEQYF
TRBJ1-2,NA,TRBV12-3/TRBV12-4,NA,TGTGCCAGCAGTCGGACAACTAACTATGGCTACACCTTC,CASSRTTNYGYTF
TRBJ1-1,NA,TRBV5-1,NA,TGCGCCAGCAGCTCCCCCAGGGGCACTGAAGCTTTCTTT,CASSSPRGTEAFF
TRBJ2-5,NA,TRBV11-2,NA,TGTGCCAGCAGCCTACGCTGGGGGCCAGAGACCCAGTACTTC,CASSLRWGPETQYF
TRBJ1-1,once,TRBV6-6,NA,TGTGCCAGCAGTGAGGCAGGGGCGTTGAACACTGAAGCTTTCTTT,CASSEAGALNTEAFF
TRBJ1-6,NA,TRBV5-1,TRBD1,TGCGCCAGCAGCCAGACAGGGGGAAATTCACCCCTCCACTTT,CASSQTGGNSPLHF
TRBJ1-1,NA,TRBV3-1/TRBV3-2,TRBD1,TGTGCCAGCAGCATCGACAGGGGGGACCTGAACACTGAAGCTTTCTTT,CASSIDRGDLNTEAFF
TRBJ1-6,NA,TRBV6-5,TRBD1,TGTGCCAGCAGTTACTCGACAGGGGCGGACCATTCACCCCTCCACTTT,CASSYSTGADHSPLHF
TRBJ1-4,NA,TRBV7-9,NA,TGTGCCAGCAGCCCGACACGTGCAACTAATGAAAAACTGTTTTTT,CASSPTRATNEKLFF
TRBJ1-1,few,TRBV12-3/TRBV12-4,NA,TGTGCCAGCAGTTTACGGGGGGCTCAAGCTTTCTTT,CASSLRGAQAFF
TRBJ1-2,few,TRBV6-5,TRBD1,TGTGCCAGCAGTTACCTAATGACAGGGTTCGGCTACACCTTC,CASSYLMTGFGYTF
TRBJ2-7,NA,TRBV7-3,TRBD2,TGTGCCACTGCTTCTAGCGGGAACTACGAGCAGTACTTC,CATASSGNYEQYF
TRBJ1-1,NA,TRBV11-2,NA,TGTGCCAGCAGCCCAGGACAGAATGTGTGGACTGAAGCTTTCTTT,CASSPGQNVWTEAFF
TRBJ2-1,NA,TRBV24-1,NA,TGTGCCACCAGCCCAGGGGCAGGGGAAGATGAGCAGTTCTTC,CATSPGAGEDEQFF
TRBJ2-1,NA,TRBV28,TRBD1,TGTGCCAGCAGCCCCGGGACAGGGTCAAATGAGCAGTTCTTC,CASSPGTGSNEQFF
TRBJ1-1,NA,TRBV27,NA,TGTGCCAGCAGTTTACCCGACAGAGAAGCTTTCTTT,CASSLPDREAFF
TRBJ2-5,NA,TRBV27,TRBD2,TGTGCCAGCAGTTTATCACTGACGGGGGGGTACCAAGAGACCCAGTACTTC,CASSLSLTGGYQETQYF
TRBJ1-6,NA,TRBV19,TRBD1,TGTGCCAGTACCCCTCAGGGGGCGAAAAATTCACCCCTCCACTTT,CASTPQGAKNSPLHF
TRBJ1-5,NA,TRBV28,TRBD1,TGTGCCAGCAGTTTAAGCCAGGGGGGCAATCAGCCCCAGCATTTT,CASSLSQGGNQPQHF
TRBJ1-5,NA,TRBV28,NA,TGTGCCAGCAGTTTAAACAGGCCCAATCAGCCCCAGCATTTT,CASSLNRPNQPQHF
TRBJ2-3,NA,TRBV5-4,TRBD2,TGTGCCAGCAGCTTGGTTACTAGCGGGGGGGGTACAGATACGCAGTATTTT,CASSLVTSGGGTDTQYF
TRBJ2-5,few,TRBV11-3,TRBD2,TGTGCCAGCAGCTGCCAGCCGGGACTACCCTTTCAAGAGACCCAGTACTTC,CASSCQPGLPFQETQYF
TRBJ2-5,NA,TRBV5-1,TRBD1,TGCGCCAGCAGCTTAGGGACAGTCAAAGAGACCCAGTACTTC,CASSLGTVKETQYF